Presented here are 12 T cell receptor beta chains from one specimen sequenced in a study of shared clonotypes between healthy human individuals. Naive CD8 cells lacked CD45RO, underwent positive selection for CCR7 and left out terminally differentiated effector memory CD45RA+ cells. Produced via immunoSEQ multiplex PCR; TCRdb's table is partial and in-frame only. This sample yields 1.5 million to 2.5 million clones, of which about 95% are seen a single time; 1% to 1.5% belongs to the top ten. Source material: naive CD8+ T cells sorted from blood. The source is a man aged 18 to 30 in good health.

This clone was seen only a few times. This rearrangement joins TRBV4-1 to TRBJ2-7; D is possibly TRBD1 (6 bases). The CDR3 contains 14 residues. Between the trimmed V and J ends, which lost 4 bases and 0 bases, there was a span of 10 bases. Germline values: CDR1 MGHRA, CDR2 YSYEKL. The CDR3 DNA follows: TGCGCCAGCAGCCTCATGGACAGCTCCTACGAGCAGTACTTC. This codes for CASSLMDSSYEQYF.

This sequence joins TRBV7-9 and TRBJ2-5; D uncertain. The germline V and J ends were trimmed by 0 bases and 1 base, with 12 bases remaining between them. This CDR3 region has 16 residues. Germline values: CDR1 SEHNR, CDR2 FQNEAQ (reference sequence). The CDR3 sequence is CASSLAFAGGQETQYF. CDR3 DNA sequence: TGTGCCAGCAGCTTAGCGTTTGCAGGCGGCCAAGAGACCCAGTACTTC.

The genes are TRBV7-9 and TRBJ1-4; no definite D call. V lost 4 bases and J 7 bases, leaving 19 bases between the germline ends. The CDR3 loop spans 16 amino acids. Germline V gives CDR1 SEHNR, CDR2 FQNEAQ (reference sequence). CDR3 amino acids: CASSSQPSHGTEKLFF. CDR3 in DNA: TGTGCCAGCAGCTCCCAACCCAGCCACGGTACTGAAAAACTGTTTTTT.

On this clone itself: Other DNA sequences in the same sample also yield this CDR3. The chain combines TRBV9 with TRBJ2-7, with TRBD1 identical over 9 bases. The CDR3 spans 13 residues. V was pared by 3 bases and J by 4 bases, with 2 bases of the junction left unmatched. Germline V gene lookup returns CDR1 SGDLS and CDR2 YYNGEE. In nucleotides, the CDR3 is TGTGCCAGCAGCGGGACAGGGGCGTACGAGCAGTACTTC. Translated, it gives CASSGTGAYEQYF.

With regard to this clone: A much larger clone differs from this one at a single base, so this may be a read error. The CDR3 region has the DNA TGTGCCAGCAGCTGGGGGGGCTCCTACAATGAGCAGTTCTTC. Its protein product is CASSWGGSYNEQFF. The chain joins TRBV5-8 to TRBJ2-1; 7 nucleotides match TRBD2. The CDR3 sequence is 14 residues long. Germline-derived CDR1 and CDR2 are SGHTS and YDEGEE. Trimming removed 3 bases from V and 0 bases from J; junction bases left unmatched: 0.

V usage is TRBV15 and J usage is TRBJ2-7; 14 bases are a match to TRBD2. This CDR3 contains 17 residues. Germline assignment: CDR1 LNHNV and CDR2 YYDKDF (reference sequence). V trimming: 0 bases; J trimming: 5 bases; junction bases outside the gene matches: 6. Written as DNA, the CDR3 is TGTGCCACCAGCAGAGATGGGACTAGCGGGAGAACGAACGAGCAGTACTTC. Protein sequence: CATSRDGTSGRTNEQYF.

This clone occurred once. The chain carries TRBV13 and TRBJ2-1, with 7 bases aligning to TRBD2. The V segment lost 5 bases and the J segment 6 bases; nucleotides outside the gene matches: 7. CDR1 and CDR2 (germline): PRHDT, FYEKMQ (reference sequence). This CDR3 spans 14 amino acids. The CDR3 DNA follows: TGTGCCAGCAGCCCACGGACTAGTAGCAATGAGCAGTTCTTC. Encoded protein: CASSPRTSSNEQFF.

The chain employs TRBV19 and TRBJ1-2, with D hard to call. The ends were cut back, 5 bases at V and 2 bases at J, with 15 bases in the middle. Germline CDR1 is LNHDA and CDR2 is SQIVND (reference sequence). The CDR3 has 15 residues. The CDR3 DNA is TGTGCCAGTAGTTGGGTCTCCACCGGGAACTATGGCTACACCTTC. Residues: CASSWVSTGNYGYTF.

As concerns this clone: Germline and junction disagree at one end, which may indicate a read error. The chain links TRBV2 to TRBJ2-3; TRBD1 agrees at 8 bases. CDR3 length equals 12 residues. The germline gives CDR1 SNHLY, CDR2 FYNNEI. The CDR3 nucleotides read TGTGCCAGCAGTCCCTCCGGGGACAGGTGGCATTTT. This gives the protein CASSPSGDRWHF.

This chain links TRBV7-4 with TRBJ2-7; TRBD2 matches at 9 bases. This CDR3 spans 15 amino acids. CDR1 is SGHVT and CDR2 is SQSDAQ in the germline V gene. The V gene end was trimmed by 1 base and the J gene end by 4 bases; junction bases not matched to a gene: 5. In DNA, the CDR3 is TGTGCCAGCAGCTTAGGTCTAGCGGGAAGGTACGAGCAGTACTTC. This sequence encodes CASSLGLAGRYEQYF.

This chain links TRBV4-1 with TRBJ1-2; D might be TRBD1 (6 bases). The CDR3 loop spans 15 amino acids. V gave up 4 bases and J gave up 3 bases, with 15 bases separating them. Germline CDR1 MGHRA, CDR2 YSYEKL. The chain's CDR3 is CASSLHREIDYGYTF. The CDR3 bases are TGCGCCAGCAGCCTACACAGGGAGATTGACTATGGCTACACCTTC.

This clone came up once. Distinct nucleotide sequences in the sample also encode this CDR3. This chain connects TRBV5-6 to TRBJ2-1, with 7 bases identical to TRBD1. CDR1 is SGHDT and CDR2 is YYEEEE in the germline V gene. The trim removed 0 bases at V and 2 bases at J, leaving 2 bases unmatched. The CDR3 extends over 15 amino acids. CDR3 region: CASSLGTGPYNEQFF. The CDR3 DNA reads TGTGCCAGCAGCTTGGGGACAGGACCCTACAATGAGCAGTTCTTC.